This entry concerns a single T cell receptor (beta chain). This record belongs to a study of blood T cell repertoires in COVID-19. Per the germline V gene, CDR1 is GTSNPN and CDR2 is SVGIG (reference sequence). CDR3 length: 12 amino acids. Per the original data handling: How many nucleated cells were present was estimated from reference gene primer amplification. Data came from immunoSEQ multiplex PCR; TCRdb stores just in-frame clones and leaves some out. The DNA was the basis for D and trimming; V, J and clone size are from that table. The data show around 200,000 clones, around 84% seen once. Participant ages covered roughly 18 to 89 years across 20 to 25 US areas. Cohort allocation depended upon clinical history that participants reported.

The TCR originated in a woman aged 40 to 50 with acute COVID-19. Source material: PBMCs or T cells enriched from blood (not recorded which). The V call is TRBV30, the J call TRBJ1-1; D ambiguous. The CDR3 loop is CALGRLNTEAFF. Written as DNA, the CDR3 is TGTGCTCTTGGGCGCCTGAACACTGAAGCTTTCTTT.